This entry lists 25 T cell receptor beta chains sequenced from one sample in a study of cytomegalovirus exposure and HLA in healthy donors. Use of 60 Vbeta and 13 Jbeta primers characterized the PCR. The table came from immunoSEQ multiplex PCR; TCRdb's copy has only in-frame clones and leaves some out. The sample consists of over 100,000 clones, about 76% of them appearing once. The sequenced sample consisted of PBMCs. The source of these receptors is a man aged 35 to 55 in good health and CMV-seronegative.

This clone was observed once. The V and J genes are TRBV7-9 and TRBJ1-6; a possible D gene is TRBD1 (5 bases). Deletions cut 1 base from V and 0 bases from J, with 16 bases between. CDR1 and CDR2 (germline): SEHNR, FQNEAQ (reference sequence). This CDR3 region has 19 residues. In DNA form, the CDR3 reads TGTGCCAGCAGCTTAGATGGGGGGTCCCTGAGCTCCTATAATTCACCCCTCCACTTT. It codes for CASSLDGGSLSSYNSPLHF.

This clone is medium-sized. J is TRBJ2-7 and V is TRBV6-1; 10 bases align to TRBD2. Unmatched junction bases numbered 6, after V lost 6 bases and J lost 4 bases. The germline V gene has CDR1 MNHNS and CDR2 SASEGT. The CDR3 spans 14 residues. CDR3 DNA: TGTGCCAGCAGCTATAGCGGGGGGCGGTACGAGCAGTACTTC. It encodes CASSYSGGRYEQYF.

This rearrangement joins TRBV5-6 to TRBJ1-3; D is undetermined. Per the germline V gene, CDR1 is SGHDT and CDR2 is YYEEEE. V lost 0 bases and J lost 0, with 10 bases in between. CDR3 length: 16 residues. CDR3: CASSLVSVSSGNTIYF. The CDR3 coding sequence is TGTGCCAGCAGCTTGGTCAGCGTAAGCTCTGGAAACACCATATATTTT.

Concerning this clone itself: At one of its ends the junction is not consistent with the germline gene, which may arise from a read error. The chain recombines TRBV13 with TRBJ1-1; D is ambiguous. The CDR3 contains 14 residues. In germline, CDR1 is PRHDT, CDR2 FYEKMQ (reference sequence). The CDR3 protein is CASSLLGRNSEAFF. The DNA for the CDR3 is TGTGCCAGCAGCTTATTGGGCAGGAACTCTGAAGCTTTCTTT.

The chain uses TRBV19 and TRBJ1-1, with no clear D. The germline CDR1 and CDR2 sequences are LNHDA and SQIVND (reference sequence). V lost 6 bases and J 0 bases, leaving 14 bases between the germline ends. CDR3 size: 15 residues. The DNA for the CDR3 is TGTGCCAGTAGCCAACCCGGGTTTCTGAACACTGAAGCTTTCTTT. The encoded protein is CASSQPGFLNTEAFF. The entire variable domain, with the rest obtained from reference TRBV19 and TRBJ1-1, is as follows: DGGITQSPKYLFRKEGQNVTLSCEQNLNHDAMYWYRQDPGQGLRLIYYSQIVNDFQKGDIAEGYSVSREKKESFPLTVTSAQKNPTAFYLCASSQPGFLNTEAFFGQGTRLTVV.

The chain has TRBV9 and TRBJ2-4, with TRBD2 as a possible D gene (7 bases). This CDR3 region has 15 residues. CDR1 and CDR2 (germline): SGDLS, YYNGEE. The V end lost 3 bases, the J end lost 1 base, and 11 bases lay between the germline ends. Here the CDR3 reads CASSGGRGAKNIQYF. CDR3 DNA: TGTGCCAGCAGCGGGGGGAGGGGGGCCAAAAACATTCAGTACTTC.

The chain carries TRBV29-1 and TRBJ1-6, with 8 nucleotides matching TRBD1. Germline V lookup: CDR1 SQVTM, CDR2 ANQGSEA. J was trimmed by 6 bases and V by 6 bases; bases with no gene match: 4. CDR3 length: 13 amino acids. Written as DNA, the CDR3 is TGCAGCGTCAGGACAGGGCCTAATTCACCCCTCCACTTT. It translates to CSVRTGPNSPLHF. The entire variable domain, with the rest obtained from reference TRBV29-1 and TRBJ1-6, is as follows: SAVISQKPSRDICQRGTSLTIQCQVDSQVTMMFWYRQQPGQSLTLIATANQGSEATYESGFVIDKFPISRPNLTFSTLTVSNMSPEDSSIYLCSVRTGPNSPLHFGNGTRLTVT.

The J gene is TRBJ2-7, the V gene TRBV5-6, with unresolved D. Looked up from germline, CDR1 is SGHDT and CDR2 is YYEEEE. Trimming left V 0 bases short and J 0 bases short, with 7 bases between. This CDR3 comprises 14 residues. The CDR3 spells CASSLATGSYEQYF. The CDR3, as DNA: TGTGCCAGCAGCTTGGCGACGGGCTCCTACGAGCAGTACTTC.

The chain uses TRBV7-2 and TRBJ1-1, with D maybe TRBD1 (5 bases). The CDR3 has 14 residues. Per germline, CDR1 SGHTA and CDR2 FQGNSA. The V gene lost 5 bases and the J gene lost 5 bases, with 15 bases spanning the gap. The CDR3 region has the DNA TGTGCCAGCAGCCCAGCAGGGTTGGCGACTGAAGCTTTCTTT. It codes for CASSPAGLATEAFF.

V is TRBV30 and J is TRBJ1-6; TRBD1 matches at 10 bases. Looked up from germline, CDR1 is GTSNPN and CDR2 is SVGIG (reference sequence). The ends lost 2 bases at V and 9 bases at J; junction bases unmatched: 10. The CDR3 loop spans 16 amino acids. CDR3 in DNA: TGTGCCTGGAGTTCTTCGGGACAGGGGATCGGTTCACCCCTCCACTTT. Residues: CAWSSSGQGIGSPLHF.

This rearrangement joins TRBV19 to TRBJ2-7, with 9 bases matching TRBD2. This CDR3 has 15 amino acids. V dropped 10 bases and J dropped 0; count of bases not matched to a gene: 10. Per the germline V gene, CDR1 is LNHDA and CDR2 is SQIVND (reference sequence). The CDR3 spells CAIKKAGGRSYEQYF. In DNA form, the CDR3 reads TGTGCCATTAAAAAAGCGGGGGGCCGCTCCTACGAGCAGTACTTC.

This rearrangement joins TRBV30 to TRBJ2-2, with D possibly matching TRBD1 (6 bases). The V gene lost 3 bases and the J gene lost 7 bases, with 9 bases spanning the gap. CDR3 length equals 12 residues. CDR1 is GTSNPN, CDR2 SVGIG, per germline (reference sequence). CDR3 sequence reads: CAWSRGNGELFF. DNA for the CDR3: TGTGCCTGGAGCAGGGGTAACGGGGAGCTGTTTTTT.

This clone was picked up many times. The chain recombines TRBV6-6 with TRBJ2-1; TRBD2 matches at 12 bases. Germline values: CDR1 MNHNY, CDR2 SVGAGI (reference sequence). The CDR3 is made up of 15 amino acids. J gave up 7 bases and V 6 bases, and 7 bases lay outside the gene matches. The chain's CDR3 is CASSHLAGGRNEQFF. The CDR3 DNA reads TGTGCCAGCAGCCACCTAGCGGGGGGGCGAAATGAGCAGTTCTTC.

The chain joins TRBV7-2 to TRBJ2-1, with D possibly matching TRBD2 (7 bases). The V end lost 7 bases, the J end lost 4 bases, and 17 bases lay between the germline ends. The CDR3 has 15 residues. The germline gives CDR1 SGHTA, CDR2 FQGNSA. The DNA for the CDR3 is TGTGCCAGCACCGGCCGGGGGGCTGAATACAATGAGCAGTTCTTC. Its translation: CASTGRGAEYNEQFF.

V is TRBV28 and J is TRBJ1-1, with 10 positions matching TRBD1. The CDR3 has 15 amino acids. Germline V lookup: CDR1 MDHEN, CDR2 SYDVKM. The V segment lost 5 bases and the J segment 5 bases; nucleotides outside the gene matches: 8. The CDR3 DNA reads as TGTGCCAGCAGTCCCGGACAGGGGGGGGGAACTGAAGCTTTCTTT. Its protein product is CASSPGQGGGTEAFF.

The gene calls are TRBV28 and TRBJ2-5; D possibly corresponds to TRBD2 (5 bases). There are 11 residues in the CDR3. Looked up from germline, CDR1 is MDHEN and CDR2 is SYDVKM. The ends were cut back, 10 bases at V and 5 bases at J, with 11 bases in the middle. CDR3 DNA sequence: TGTGCCATCGGGAACTTTGAGACCCAGTACTTC. Amino acids: CAIGNFETQYF.

This chain uses TRBV4-1 with TRBJ2-1; weak D call: TRBD1 (6 bases). Germline V CDR1 and CDR2: MGHRA, YSYEKL. The CDR3 runs 14 residues. V dropped 1 base and J dropped 7 bases, with 11 bases sitting between them. The CDR3 nucleotides are TGCGCCAGCAGCCAAGTACAGGGAACGAATGAGCAGTTCTTC. Translated, it gives CASSQVQGTNEQFF.

This clone was detected only once. The rearrangement uses TRBV9 and TRBJ1-2, with a tentative D call TRBD1 (5 bases). V lost 1 base, J lost 8 bases, and 15 bases lay in between. Germline values: CDR1 SGDLS, CDR2 YYNGEE. CDR3 length equals 14 residues. CDR3 amino acids: CASSVSGTQRGYTF. Written as DNA, the CDR3 is TGTGCCAGCAGCGTATCTGGGACTCAGCGGGGCTACACCTTC.

In its sample, this clone was seen once. As DNA, the CDR3 is TGTGCCAGCAGCTTGGGACACCCGAACACTGAAGCTTTCTTT. Protein product: CASSLGHPNTEAFF. The chain employs TRBV5-6 and TRBJ1-1; D is ambiguous. This CDR3 has 14 amino acids. V was pared by 0 bases and J by 1 base, with 7 bases between. The germline V gene encodes CDR1 SGHDT and CDR2 YYEEEE.

The CDR3 spells CASSRQPSQPQHF. In DNA, the CDR3 is TGTGCCAGCAGCCGACAGCCCTCACAGCCCCAGCATTTT. The chain is built from TRBV6-5 and TRBJ1-5; tentative D call: TRBD1 (5 bases). The CDR3 runs 13 residues. V was trimmed by 6 bases and J by 7 bases, leaving 13 bases between them. Germline V gene sequence: CDR1 MNHEY, CDR2 SVGAGI.

This clone was detected a few times. One end of the junction does not line up with germline, which may come from a read error. This chain joins TRBV4-1 and TRBJ2-5; possibly TRBD2 for D (5 bases). In germline, CDR1 is MGHRA, CDR2 YSYEKL. This CDR3 spans 16 amino acids. CDR3 in amino acids: CASSRNAGSPKETQYF. Written as DNA, the CDR3 is TGTGCCAGCAGCCGAAACGCGGGCTCCCCTAAGGAGACCCAGTACTTC.

The chain combines TRBV5-4 with TRBJ2-5, with TRBD2 identical over 13 bases. V lost 4 bases and J lost 5; bases outside the gene matches: 8. Per the germline V gene, CDR1 is SGHNT and CDR2 is YYREEE (reference sequence). This CDR3 spans 16 amino acids. Here the CDR3 DNA reads TGTGCCAGCAGCCCAGGACTAGCGGGGGATCGGGAGACCCAGTACTTC. This translates into CASSPGLAGDRETQYF.

The chain has TRBV5-1 and TRBJ2-7; tentatively, D is TRBD1 (6 bases). The V gene's germline CDR1 is SGHRS and CDR2 YFSETQ. The CDR3 spans 14 residues. V lost 4 bases and J 2 bases, leaving 13 bases between the germline ends. CDR3 protein: CASSNTGQAYEQYF. As DNA, the CDR3 is TGCGCCAGCAGCAATACGGGACAAGCCTACGAGCAGTACTTC. The whole variable domain, remainder taken from reference TRBV5-1 and TRBJ2-7, is KAGVTQTPRYLIKTRGQQVTLSCSPISGHRSVSWYQQTPGQGLQFLFEYFSETQRNKGNFPGRFSGRQFSNSRSEMNVSTLELGDSALYLCASSNTGQAYEQYFGPGTRLTVT.

The CDR3 DNA sequence: TGTGCCAGCAGTTCAAACAGGCGATCCAACTCCTACGAGCAGTACTTC. Protein product: CASSSNRRSNSYEQYF. V gene TRBV27 combines with J gene TRBJ2-7; TRBD1 might be the D (5 bases). Germline CDR1 and CDR2: MNHEY and SMNVEV (reference sequence). CDR3 size: 16 residues. The germline V and J ends were trimmed by 4 bases and 0 bases, with 16 bases remaining between them.

The DNA for the CDR3 is TGCAGTGTCCGGAACACTGAAGCTTTCTTT. Protein: CSVRNTEAFF. V and J are TRBV20-1 and TRBJ1-1; D is unresolved. Trimming shortened V by 7 bases and J by 1 base, and 4 bases separated the two germline ends. The CDR3 spans 10 residues. Germline V gene data show CDR1 as DFQATT and CDR2 as SNEGSKA (reference sequence).